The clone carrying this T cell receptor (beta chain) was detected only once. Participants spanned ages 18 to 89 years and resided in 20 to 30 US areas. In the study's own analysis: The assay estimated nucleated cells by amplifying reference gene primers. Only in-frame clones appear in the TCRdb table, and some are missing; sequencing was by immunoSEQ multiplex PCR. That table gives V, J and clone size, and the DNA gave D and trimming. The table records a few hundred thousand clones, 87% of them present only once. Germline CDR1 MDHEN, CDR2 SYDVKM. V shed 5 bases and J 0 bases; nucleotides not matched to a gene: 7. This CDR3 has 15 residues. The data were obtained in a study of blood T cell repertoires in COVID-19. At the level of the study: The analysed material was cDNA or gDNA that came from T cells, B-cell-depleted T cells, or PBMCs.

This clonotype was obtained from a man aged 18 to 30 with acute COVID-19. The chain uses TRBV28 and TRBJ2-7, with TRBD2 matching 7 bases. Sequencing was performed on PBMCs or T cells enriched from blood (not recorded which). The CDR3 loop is CASSPLGGSSYEQYF. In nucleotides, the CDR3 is TGTGCCAGCAGTCCCCTGGGGGGGAGCTCCTACGAGCAGTACTTC. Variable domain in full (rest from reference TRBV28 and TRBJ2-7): DVKVTQSSRYLVKRTGEKVFLECVQDMDHENMFWYRQDPGLGLRLIYFSYDVKMKEKGDIPEGYSVSREKKERFSLILESASTNQTSMYLCASSPLGGSSYEQYFGPGTRLTVT.